Listed below are T cell receptor beta chains from one sample, sequenced in a study of read filtering for tumor transcriptome and immune sequencing. TCRdb used MiXCR to reprocess the reads, holding one entry per CDR3 protein. Here the sample spans under 40,000 distinct CDR3 sequences, approximately 15% being singletons. Sequences were obtained from a population of CD138-negative cells sorted from bone marrow. These receptors were collected from a donor over 35 with multiple myeloma. The CDR3 runs from the conserved cysteine through the conserved F or W. D genes are given only for firm matches. Not all rows give a size; the values are once, few, many and, for expanded clones, a class.

v_call	d_call	j_call	clone_size	cdr3_nt	cdr3_aa
TRBV4-3	.	TRBJ2-3	many	TGCGCCAGCAGCCAAGATCCGGGGTTTGATACGCAGTATTTT	CASSQDPGFDTQYF
TRBV10-2	.	TRBJ1-4	many	TGCGCCAGCAGCCCCGGGCGGGGTGAAAAACTGTTTTTT	CASSPGRGEKLFF
TRBV28	.	TRBJ2-1	medium-sized	TGTGCCAGCAGTTTCCGACTGTACAATGAGCAGTTCTTC	CASSFRLYNEQFF
TRBV7-2	.	TRBJ2-3	.	TGTGCCAGCAGCCCCCCGCTCGCTCTCACAGATACGCAGTGTTTT	CASSPPLALTDTQCF
TRBV20-1	.	TRBJ2-5	many	TGCAGTGCTAGAGATCTGGGGGGTAGTGAAGAGACCCAGTACTTC	CSARDLGGSEETQYF
TRBV11-2	.	TRBJ1-1	many	TGTGCCAGCAGCCAGACAGATTACACTGAAGCTTTCTTT	CASSQTDYTEAFF
TRBV19	.	TRBJ1-5	many	TGTGCCAGTAGTATCATAGGGGCCGGGGATCAGCCCCAGCATTTT	CASSIIGAGDQPQHF
TRBV7-9	.	TRBJ2-1	many	TGTGCCGATATTAGGGCCGAACATTTGAATGAGCAGTTCTTC	CADIRAEHLNEQFF
TRBV19	.	TRBJ2-4	.	TGTGCCACCACTAGGAAAAACATTCAGTACTTC	CATTRKNIQYF
TRBV7-3	.	TRBJ1-4	many	TGTGCCAGCAGCCCCGGTGGGGGGGTAGGCGAAAAACTGTTTTTT	CASSPGGGVGEKLFF
TRBV7-2	TRBD1	TRBJ2-7	many	TGTGCCAGCAGCCCACGGGACAGCTCCTACGAGCAGTACTTC	CASSPRDSSYEQYF
TRBV5-1	TRBD2	TRBJ2-5	many	TGCGCCAGCAGCTTGGAACTAGCGGCAGAGACCCAGTACTTC	CASSLELAAETQYF
TRBV20-1	.	TRBJ2-1	many	TGCAGTGCTAGAGAGTGGCACTACAATGAGCAGTTCTTC	CSAREWHYNEQFF
TRBV12-3/TRBV12-4	TRBD2	TRBJ2-3	many	TGTGCCAGCACGAGAGGGACTACAAGCACAGATACGCAGTATTTT	CASTRGTTSTDTQYF
TRBV7-9	.	TRBJ2-3	.	TGTGCCACCAGCTTCCACTATAGCACAGATACGCAGTATTTT	CATSFHYSTDTQYF
TRBV7-8	.	TRBJ1-2	few	TGTGCCAGCAGCTCAAGGGGGGATGGCTACACCTTC	CASSSRGDGYTF
TRBV7-9	TRBD1	TRBJ2-1	many	TGTGCCAGCAGCTCACCTGACAGGGTCGGGGAATTCTTC	CASSSPDRVGEFF
TRBV2	.	TRBJ2-4	many	TGTGCCAGCAGTCAAGACGGCCGTGGCATTCAGTACTTC	CASSQDGRGIQYF
TRBV7-9	.	TRBJ2-5	many	TGTGCCAGCAGCTCAACCGACCGGGAGACCCAGTACTTC	CASSSTDRETQYF
TRBV20-1	TRBD2	TRBJ2-3	.	TGCAGTGCTAGGGATTTAAGCGGGGCGAGCACAGATACGCAGTATTTT	CSARDLSGASTDTQYF
TRBV12-3/TRBV12-4	.	TRBJ1-1	many	TGTGCCAGCAGCAAAGGTGGTTTACGGACTGAAGCTTTCTTT	CASSKGGLRTEAFF
TRBV6-1	.	TRBJ1-1	many	TGTGCCACCTCGGACACTTTGAACACTGAAGCTTTCTTT	CATSDTLNTEAFF
TRBV6-2/TRBV6-3	.	TRBJ2-7	many	TGTGCCAGCACCCTAACTGCTACCTACGAGCAGTACTTC	CASTLTATYEQYF
TRBV5-1	.	TRBJ2-3	many	TGTGCCAGCAGCCTGGGGACCAGCACAGATACGCAGTATTTT	CASSLGTSTDTQYF
TRBV24-1	.	TRBJ2-3	many	TGTGCCACCAGTGATTTGGGGGGCACAGATACGCAGTATTTT	CATSDLGGTDTQYF
TRBV7-9	.	TRBJ2-2	few	TGTGCCAGCAGCTTCGGTGGCGGGGAGCTGTTTTTT	CASSFGGGELFF
TRBV7-8	.	TRBJ1-1	many	TGTGCCAGCAGCTTAGACCTGACAGGTTTGATCACTGAAGCTTTCTTT	CASSLDLTGLITEAFF
TRBV20-1	.	TRBJ2-5	few	TGCAGTGCTAGAGGGCCAGCCGGCCAAGAGACCCAGTACTTC	CSARGPAGQETQYF
TRBV13	.	TRBJ2-5	many	TGTGCCAGCAGCTTAGCGGCCTACCAAGAGACCCAGTACTTC	CASSLAAYQETQYF
TRBV18	.	TRBJ2-5	many	TGTGCCAGCTCACCATTGCCGTCCGTTGGGGAGACCCAGTACTTC	CASSPLPSVGETQYF
TRBV19	TRBD1	TRBJ1-5	many	TGTGCCAGTAGTAAGACAGGGGGCGAGGGGCAGCCCCAGCATTTT	CASSKTGGEGQPQHF
TRBV28	.	TRBJ1-4	many	TGTGCCAGCAGTTTATCGGTGCCAGGGGATGAAAAACTGTTTTTT	CASSLSVPGDEKLFF
TRBV14	.	TRBJ2-3	many	TGTGCCAGCAGCCTCTCCCTGGGCACAGATACGCAGTATTTT	CASSLSLGTDTQYF
TRBV27	.	TRBJ1-3	many	TGTGCCAGCACCGAGGTCGGATACTCTGGAAACACCATATATTTT	CASTEVGYSGNTIYF
TRBV7-9	.	TRBJ1-5	many	TGTGCCAGCAGCCGAGGCCCCTCTCAGCCCCAGCATTTT	CASSRGPSQPQHF
TRBV6-5	.	TRBJ2-1	.	TGTGCCAGCAGTTACCTAGGACTGACTTACAATGAGCAGTTCTTC	CASSYLGLTYNEQFF
TRBV11-2	TRBD2	TRBJ2-7	.	TGTGCCAGCAGCTTAGGGCTAGCGGGGTACGAGCAGTACTTC	CASSLGLAGYEQYF
TRBV5-4	TRBD1	TRBJ2-1	many	TGTGCCAGCAGCTCCGGGACAGGGGAGGGCAATGAGCAGTTCTTC	CASSSGTGEGNEQFF
TRBV20-1	.	TRBJ1-2	many	TGCAGTGCTAGAGTTGTTTATGGCTACACCTTC	CSARVVYGYTF
TRBV29-1	.	TRBJ2-7	few	TGCAGCGTTGAAGGGGGACACGCTACACCTTACGAGCAGTACTTC	CSVEGGHATPYEQYF
TRBV28	.	TRBJ2-7	many	TGTGCCAGCAGTTTACAAACCTACGAGCAGTACTTC	CASSLQTYEQYF
TRBV7-9	TRBD1	TRBJ1-5	many	TGTGCCAGCAGCTCGACAGGGGCTTTCAATCAGCCCCAGCATTTT	CASSSTGAFNQPQHF
TRBV19	.	TRBJ1-5	many	TGTGCCAGTAGCCTCGAAGGGGGGGGTCAGCCCCAGCATTTT	CASSLEGGGQPQHF
TRBV5-6	.	TRBJ1-3	few	TGTGCCAGCAGCTTGACCGTCAGGATGCCTGGAAACACCATATATTTT	CASSLTVRMPGNTIYF
TRBV28	.	TRBJ2-7	medium-sized	TGTGCCAGCAGTTTATTACGCGGGTACTACGAGCAGTACTTC	CASSLLRGYYEQYF
TRBV19	.	TRBJ1-2	many	TGTGCCAGTAGCAGCGCGAGGGGGGGCCTCTATGGCTACACCTTC	CASSSARGGLYGYTF
TRBV7-9	TRBD2	TRBJ2-1	few	TGTGCCAGCACCATCCGGGGGGGCTTGACCGACAATGAGCAGTTCTTC	CASTIRGGLTDNEQFF
TRBV7-3	.	TRBJ2-2	many	TGTGCCAGCAGCTTTACCCCCGGGGAGCTGTTTTTT	CASSFTPGELFF
TRBV30	.	TRBJ2-5	many	TGTGCCTGGAGTGGGGGACAAAGGGAGACCCAGTACTTC	CAWSGGQRETQYF
TRBV2	TRBD1	TRBJ2-7	.	TGTGCCAGCAGCCCCCCGGACAGGGGTAGGGGGCAATACTTC	CASSPPDRGRGQYF
TRBV7-9	.	TRBJ1-4	.	TGTGCCAGCAGCTTAAGTGCTGCAACTAATGAAAAACTGTTTTTT	CASSLSAATNEKLFF
TRBV6-6	TRBD1	TRBJ1-2	many	TGTGCCAGCAGCCTACAGGGGCCGTATGGCTACACCTTC	CASSLQGPYGYTF
TRBV12-3/TRBV12-4	TRBD1	TRBJ2-3	many	TGTGCCAGCAGGCAACGACAGGGTCCCACAGATACGCAGTATTTT	CASRQRQGPTDTQYF
TRBV28	TRBD2	TRBJ2-7	many	TGTGCCAGCAGTTTATTTCTCGGACTAGCGGGCAGCTCCTACGAGCAGTACTTC	CASSLFLGLAGSSYEQYF
TRBV20-1	TRBD2	TRBJ2-2	many	TGCAGTGCTCCCAGGACTAGCGGGGGGGCGACCGGGGAGCTGTTTTTT	CSAPRTSGGATGELFF
TRBV9	.	TRBJ2-3	many	TGTGCCAGCAGCGTAGGTCAACTAATCAACACAGATACGCAGTATTTT	CASSVGQLINTDTQYF